Shown below are 23 T cell receptor beta chains from a single sample sequenced in a study of blood T cell repertoires in COVID-19. Profiling relied on immunoSEQ multiplex PCR, and the TCRdb table lists in-frame clones only, not all of them. This sample has roughly 300,000 clones, with 91% found just once. The sample was peripheral blood. All receptors derive from a woman in her twenties or thirties with COVID-19, enrolled during active disease.

This chain uses TRBV6-1 with TRBJ1-5; no clear D. This CDR3 contains 12 residues. CDR1 is MNHNS and CDR2 is SASEGT in the germline V gene. V was trimmed by 2 bases and J by 7 bases, leaving 6 bases between them. This CDR3 is CASSEFQQPQHF. The DNA of the CDR3 is TGTGCCAGCAGTGAATTCCAGCAGCCCCAGCATTTT.

The CDR3 nucleotides are TGTGCCAGTAGTATTAGCTCCTTTGGCAATCAGCCCCAGCATTTT. Protein product: CASSISSFGNQPQHF. This chain joins TRBV19 and TRBJ1-5; D ambiguous. The germline V gene has CDR1 LNHDA and CDR2 SQIVND (reference sequence). V lost 3 bases and J lost 2, with 11 bases in between. The CDR3 extends over 15 amino acids.

There are a few counts of this clone. The chain uses TRBV11-2 and TRBJ2-7; 13 nucleotides align to TRBD2. V shed 4 bases and J 12 bases; nucleotides not matched to a gene: 9. The CDR3 covers 14 residues. CDR1 SGHAT and CDR2 FQNNGV come from the germline V gene. CDR3 sequence: CASSSGLAGEEGYF. The CDR3 region has the DNA TGTGCCAGCAGCTCCGGACTAGCGGGAGAAGAGGGGTACTTC.

The rearrangement joins TRBV28 to TRBJ1-2; 11 bases are a match to TRBD1. The CDR3 is made up of 16 amino acids. Germline CDR1 reads MDHEN; CDR2 reads SYDVKM. Unmatched junction bases numbered 10, after V lost 5 bases and J lost 5 bases. The CDR3 region is CASSEAGTGGGYGYTF. CDR3 bases: TGTGCCAGCAGTGAAGCCGGGACAGGGGGTGGATATGGCTACACCTTC.

The chain has TRBV5-1 and TRBJ1-2; D not resolved. This CDR3 spans 14 amino acids. Trimming pared 0 bases from V and 4 bases from J, leaving 10 bases between. Germline CDR1 reads SGHRS; CDR2 reads YFSETQ. CDR3 DNA sequence: TGCGCCAGCAGCTTGGATACCGGTTCCTATGGCTACACCTTC. It specifies CASSLDTGSYGYTF.

The chain couples TRBV4-1 to TRBJ1-1, with 9 positions matching TRBD1. CDR3 length equals 16 residues. The junction had 9 bases not matched to a gene; V was cut back by 1 base and J by 6 bases. Germline CDR1 and CDR2: MGHRA and YSYEKL. In DNA form, the CDR3 reads TGCGCCAGCAGCCAAGCACCGGGACAGGGTATAGCTGAAGCTTTCTTT. It translates to CASSQAPGQGIAEAFF.

This chain connects TRBV27 to TRBJ2-7; TRBD2 matches 9 bases. Losses at the gene ends were 5 bases for V and 2 bases for J; bases not matched to a gene: 4. Germline values: CDR1 MNHEY, CDR2 SMNVEV (reference sequence). This CDR3 spans 14 amino acids. The CDR3 nucleotides read TGTGCCAGCAGTCAATTAGCGGGAGCCTACGAGCAGTACTTC. This translates into CASSQLAGAYEQYF.

The table lists this clone with a count of one. This sample includes further DNA sequences coding for the same CDR3. The CDR3 nucleotides read TGCGCCAGCAGCTTGGTTGGAGGGGACGAGCAGTACTTC. Amino acid sequence: CASSLVGGDEQYF. This chain uses TRBV5-1 with TRBJ2-7, with D possibly matching TRBD2 (6 bases). V lost 0 bases to trimming and J lost 5 bases, with 9 bases between them. The CDR3 runs 13 residues. Germline V lookup: CDR1 SGHRS, CDR2 YFSETQ.

The chain joins TRBV5-1 to TRBJ1-1; TRBD1 is a possible D gene (6 bases). Germline assignment: CDR1 SGHRS and CDR2 YFSETQ. The CDR3 is made up of 14 amino acids. Trimming shortened V by 4 bases and J by 4 bases, and 14 bases separated the two germline ends. CDR3 protein: CASSGEGGLTEAFF. The DNA for the CDR3 is TGCGCCAGCAGCGGCGAGGGGGGGCTCACTGAAGCTTTCTTT.

The J gene is TRBJ2-2, the V gene TRBV9; the D gene is possibly TRBD2 (7 bases). Trimming stripped 0 bases from V and 3 bases from J, with 21 bases between. Germline V CDR1 and CDR2: SGDLS, YYNGEE. The length of the CDR3 is 19 residues. The CDR3 coding sequence is TGTGCCAGCAGCGTAGATTTTGGGGGCGGGAGATCGGACACCGGGGAGCTGTTTTTT. Its translation is CASSVDFGGGRSDTGELFF.

V usage is TRBV19 and J usage is TRBJ2-7; tentatively, D is TRBD1 (5 bases). Trimming left V 6 bases short and J 2 bases short, with 35 bases between. The CDR3 is 21 residues long. Looked up from germline, CDR1 is LNHDA and CDR2 is SQIVND (reference sequence). Here the CDR3 reads CASRYPSAPAPQGNRAYEQYF. The CDR3 coding sequence is TGTGCCAGTAGATATCCGTCGGCCCCCGCCCCCCAGGGAAACAGAGCCTACGAGCAGTACTTC.

The chain's CDR3 is CASSQSRRGRETQYF. In nucleotides, the CDR3 is TGCGCCAGCAGTCAATCGCGGAGGGGAAGGGAGACCCAGTACTTC. The chain links TRBV23-1 to TRBJ2-5; tentative D call: TRBD2 (6 bases). TRBV23-1 is an ORF, and what it does is uncertain. This CDR3 has 15 residues. V lost 0 bases and J 5 bases, leaving 13 bases between the germline ends.

The rearrangement links TRBV27 to TRBJ2-3; TRBD2 aligns across 15 bases. V shed 5 bases, J shed 4 bases, and the junction held 4 bases outside the gene matches. The CDR3 loop spans 16 amino acids. The germline gives CDR1 MNHEY, CDR2 SMNVEV (reference sequence). CDR3 loop: CASSPGLAGGADTQYF. In nucleotides, the CDR3 is TGTGCCAGCAGTCCAGGACTAGCGGGAGGGGCAGATACGCAGTATTTT.

This chain uses TRBV7-9 with TRBJ1-2, with 7 bases aligning to TRBD1. The junction had 9 bases not matched to a gene; V was cut back by 7 bases and J by 4 bases. This CDR3 region has 14 residues. Germline CDR1 SEHNR, CDR2 FQNEAQ (reference sequence). As DNA, the CDR3 is TGTGCCAGCACCGCAGGGGGAAAGTTCTATGGCTACACCTTC. Its translation is CASTAGGKFYGYTF.

The rearrangement links TRBV28 to TRBJ1-5; D is uncertain. The ends were cut back, 5 bases at V and 7 bases at J, with 12 bases in the middle. Germline assignment: CDR1 MDHEN and CDR2 SYDVKM. The CDR3 is 13 amino acids. The CDR3 DNA sequence: TGTGCCAGCAGTCTCGTATCAGGACAGCCCCAGCATTTT. Encoded protein: CASSLVSGQPQHF.

The rearrangement joins TRBV3-1 (or the pseudogene TRBV3-2) to TRBJ2-1; 14 nucleotides align to TRBD2. The CDR3 is 20 residues long. The V gene end was trimmed by 1 base and the J gene end by 7 bases; junction bases not matched to a gene: 15. Germline CDR1 reads LGHDT; CDR2 reads YNNKEL (reference sequence). Here the CDR3 reads CASSQGGGTSGSRVGNEQFF. The CDR3, as DNA: TGTGCCAGCAGCCAAGGGGGGGGGACTAGCGGGAGTAGAGTGGGGAATGAGCAGTTCTTC.

The V and J genes are TRBV6-1 and TRBJ1-1; D possibly corresponds to TRBD1 (5 bases). This CDR3 is 14 amino acids long. V was clipped by 2 bases and J by 0 bases, with 7 bases between them. Germline assignment: CDR1 MNHNS and CDR2 SASEGT. CDR3 amino acids: CASSEQGLNTEAFF. For the CDR3, the DNA is TGTGCCAGCAGTGAACAGGGCCTGAACACTGAAGCTTTCTTT.

This clone has only a few counts. The chain is built from TRBV28 and TRBJ1-5; TRBD1 matches at 8 bases. Germline V gene sequence: CDR1 MDHEN, CDR2 SYDVKM. The V and J ends lost 5 bases and 5 bases, in that order; junction bases with no gene match: 8. CDR3 size: 15 residues. In DNA, the CDR3 is TGTGCCAGCAGTCCCCTGACAGGGGTTGATCAGCCCCAGCATTTT. It yields the protein CASSPLTGVDQPQHF.

This sequence joins TRBV30 and TRBJ2-1; TRBD2 matches at 11 bases. V lost 2 bases to trimming and J lost 0 bases; unmatched junction nucleotides: 12. Germline CDR1 GTSNPN, CDR2 SVGIG (reference sequence). This CDR3 is built from 19 residues. The CDR3 loop reads CAWSRRGKTSGSSYNEQFF. The CDR3 nucleotides read TGTGCCTGGAGTAGGAGGGGGAAAACTAGCGGGAGCTCCTACAATGAGCAGTTCTTC.

This clone was seen once. The rearrangement links TRBV7-2 to TRBJ1-5, with D perhaps matching TRBD1 (6 bases). Germline-derived CDR1 and CDR2 are SGHTA and FQGNSA. Trimming pared 6 bases from V and 2 bases from J, leaving 8 bases between. This CDR3 is 13 amino acids long. The CDR3 DNA is TGTGCCAGCAGTCCAGGGGGCAATCAGCCCCAGCATTTT. Protein product: CASSPGGNQPQHF.

The chain joins TRBV27 to TRBJ1-2, with TRBD1 as a possible D gene (5 bases). Deletions cut 4 bases from V and 4 bases from J, with 19 bases between. CDR1 is MNHEY and CDR2 is SMNVEV in the germline V gene (reference sequence). The CDR3 runs to 16 residues. This chain's CDR3 is CASSSRLEGLIYGYTF. The CDR3 nucleotides read TGTGCCAGCAGTTCTCGACTAGAGGGGCTCATCTATGGCTACACCTTC.

CDR3 DNA sequence: TGTGCCAGCAGTCCGACCTCGGCAGGCGATAGCACAGATACGCAGTATTTT. Translating gives CASSPTSAGDSTDTQYF. V is TRBV27 and J is TRBJ2-3; D is uncertain. CDR3 length: 17 residues. The V end lost 5 bases, the J end lost 0 bases, and 18 bases lay between the germline ends. Germline CDR1 MNHEY, CDR2 SMNVEV (reference sequence).

This clone was recorded once. The DNA of the CDR3 is TGTGCCTGGAGTGTAATGGCCGAGAACACTGAAGCTTTCTTT. Translation: CAWSVMAENTEAFF. The V gene is TRBV30, the J gene TRBJ1-1; no reliable D call. V was trimmed by 0 bases and J by 1 base, leaving 9 bases between them. This CDR3 spans 14 amino acids. Germline CDR1 and CDR2: GTSNPN and SVGIG (reference sequence).